A single sample is the source of the 23 T cell receptor beta chains below, sequenced in a study of blood T cells in healthy people across ages. A second about 6 to 12 cycle PCR used barcoded and J-beta primers. TCRdb called the 5' RACE reads again in MiXCR, with one record for every CDR3 protein. Of around 1.7 million distinct CDR3 sequences in the sample, roughly 27% were seen once. The specimen was blood. All receptors come from a woman aged 25 to 39 in good health.

This clonotype was counted many times. The chain links TRBV5-1 to TRBJ2-5; no definite D call. Germline V gene data show CDR1 as SGHRS and CDR2 as YFSETQ. The CDR3 totals 12 residues. With 1 base removed from V and 7 bases from J, the gap between germline ends came to 8 bases. CDR3 in DNA: TGCGCCAGCAGCTTGTTCGGCGGGACCCAGTACTTC. Protein sequence: CASSLFGGTQYF.

The chain is built from TRBV20-1 and TRBJ2-1; D may correspond to TRBD1 or TRBD2 (5 bases each). Germline V CDR1 and CDR2: DFQATT, SNEGSKA (reference sequence). V was clipped by 0 bases and J by 9 bases, with 21 bases between them. This CDR3 is 16 amino acids long. The CDR3 region is CSAREVNRNSVGEQFF. The CDR3 region has the DNA TGCAGTGCTAGAGAAGTGAACAGGAATAGCGTGGGTGAGCAGTTCTTC.

This clonotype has ten or more counts. The gene calls are TRBV20-1 and TRBJ2-7; no firm D call. V dropped 0 bases and J dropped 0 bases, with 12 bases sitting between them. This CDR3 comprises 15 residues. Germline V CDR1 and CDR2: DFQATT, SNEGSKA (reference sequence). CDR3 residues: CSARDPDASSYEQYF. In DNA, the CDR3 is TGCAGTGCTAGAGATCCAGACGCTAGCTCCTACGAGCAGTACTTC.

This clonotype was recorded a few times. This rearrangement joins TRBV28 to TRBJ2-4; D not certain. The ends were cut back, 2 bases at V and 0 bases at J, with 8 bases in the middle. Germline V lookup: CDR1 MDHEN, CDR2 SYDVKM. The CDR3 spans 15 residues. The CDR3 DNA is TGTGCCAGCAGTTTAAACAGACTAGCCAAAAACATTCAGTACTTC. It encodes CASSLNRLAKNIQYF.

The gene calls are TRBV5-1 and TRBJ1-2; 10 bases align to TRBD1. The CDR3 extends over 14 amino acids. After removal of 1 base from V and 6 bases from J, the junction contained 3 bases not matched to a gene. Germline values: CDR1 SGHRS, CDR2 YFSETQ. CDR3 amino acids: CASSLYGQGDGYTF. Here the CDR3 DNA reads TGCGCCAGCAGCTTGTATGGACAGGGGGATGGCTACACCTTC.

This clonotype was seen a few times. The CDR3 nucleotides read TGTGCCAGCAGGATCCCGGGGGGGCAAGGTCCCCAGCATTTT. It encodes CASRIPGGQGPQHF. The chain carries TRBV6-1 and TRBJ1-5; tentatively, D is TRBD1 (6 bases). The CDR3 length is 14 residues. With 6 bases removed from V and 10 bases from J, the gap between germline ends came to 19 bases. In germline, CDR1 is MNHNS, CDR2 SASEGT.

The table lists this clonotype with many counts. The V gene is TRBV10-3, the J gene TRBJ2-7; 10 bases line up with TRBD1. V was clipped by 3 bases and J by 6 bases; unmatched bases: 14. Germline V gives CDR1 ENHRY, CDR2 SYGVKD. CDR3 length: 17 amino acids. The CDR3 is CAISEPTGTGAAGEQYF. The CDR3 coding sequence is TGTGCCATCAGTGAACCGACCGGGACAGGGGCGGCGGGCGAGCAGTACTTC.

The chain couples TRBV9 to TRBJ2-3; 7 bases line up with TRBD2. The CDR3 is made up of 15 amino acids. Germline loops: CDR1 SGDLS, CDR2 YYNGEE. Trimming cost V 0 bases and J 3 bases; bases outside gene matches: 4. The chain's CDR3 is CASSVEAGRTDTQYF. As DNA, the CDR3 is TGTGCCAGCAGCGTAGAAGCGGGGCGTACAGATACGCAGTATTTT. The complete variable domain, with remaining parts taken from reference TRBV9 and TRBJ2-3, reads DSGVTQTPKHLITATGQRVTLRCSPRSGDLSVYWYQQSLDQGLQFLIQYYNGEERAKGNILERFSAQQFPDLHSELNLSSLELGDSALYFCASSVEAGRTDTQYFGPGTRLTVL.

The chain joins TRBV12-3 or TRBV12-4 to TRBJ2-7; D ambiguous. The CDR3 runs to 12 residues. The ends were cut back, 3 bases at V and 3 bases at J, with 6 bases in the middle. CDR3 in amino acids: CASSFVFYEQYF. The CDR3 region has the DNA TGTGCCAGCAGTTTCGTGTTCTACGAGCAGTACTTC.

Here the CDR3 DNA reads TGTGCCAGCAGCCCCGACAGGACCACTGAAGCTTTCTTT. Protein sequence: CASSPDRTTEAFF. The gene calls are TRBV7-2 and TRBJ1-1, with a possible D match to TRBD1 (6 bases). This CDR3 has 13 amino acids. Germline-derived CDR1 and CDR2 are SGHTA and FQGNSA. Between the trimmed V and J ends, which lost 5 bases and 4 bases, there was a span of 11 bases.

The V and J genes are TRBV19 and TRBJ2-6; a possible D gene is TRBD2 (6 bases). Germline V lookup: CDR1 LNHDA, CDR2 SQIVND (reference sequence). This CDR3 has 15 residues. Trimming shortened V by 6 bases and J by 1 base, and 10 bases separated the two germline ends. CDR3 bases: TGTGCCAGTAGATCCGGGGGTTCTGGGGCCAACGTCCTGACTTTC. Translated, it gives CASRSGGSGANVLTF.

This clonotype has only a few counts. This chain uses TRBV28 with TRBJ1-1; no clear D. Germline CDR1 is MDHEN and CDR2 is SYDVKM. V lost 2 bases to trimming and J lost 7 bases, with 8 bases between them. The CDR3 has 12 amino acids. CDR3 DNA: TGTGCCAGCAGTTTACTCCACCGTGAAGCTTTCTTT. Protein: CASSLLHREAFF.

As to this clonotype: A read error may produce the germline difference seen at one junction end. The rearrangement links TRBV7-6 to TRBJ2-2, with TRBD1 matching over 8 bases. The germline CDR1 and CDR2 sequences are SGHVS and FNYEAQ. The CDR3 is made up of 17 amino acids. The CDR3 reads CASSLGPAGGDTGEPFF. In DNA, the CDR3 is TGTGCCAGCAGCTTAGGCCCGGCAGGGGGCGACACCGGGGAGCCGTTTTTT.

This chain joins TRBV7-9 and TRBJ2-5; no clear D gene. The J call may be wrong; the DNA end is better matched by TRBJ2-7. Germline lookup yields CDR1 SEHNR and CDR2 FQNEAQ (reference sequence). The CDR3 has 13 amino acids. The CDR3 nucleotides read TGTGCCAGCTTTGAATCGTATTTGGGCGAGCAGTACTTC. Translated, it gives CASFESYLGEQYF.

This clonotype was recorded a few times. A read error is possible here, since a much larger clone lies one base away. The V call is TRBV9, the J call TRBJ2-1; the D gene is possibly TRBD2 (6 bases). Trimming removed 3 bases at V and 4 bases at J, with 20 bases between. The V gene's germline CDR1 is SGDLS and CDR2 YYNGEE. This CDR3 is built from 17 residues. This CDR3 reads CASSAPLRSGLYNEQFF. CDR3 DNA sequence: TGTGCCAGCAGCGCTCCGTTGAGGAGCGGGCTATACAATGAGCAGTTCTTC.

Note on this clonotype: This may be a read error: a much more frequent sequence differs by one nucleotide. The CDR3 loop is CSARDWTATDTQYF. CDR3 nucleotide sequence: TGCAGTGCTAGAGATTGGACCGCCACGGATACGCAGTATTTT. This chain connects TRBV20-1 to TRBJ2-3; no definite D call. The CDR3 totals 14 residues. Germline V gene lookup returns CDR1 DFQATT and CDR2 SNEGSKA (reference sequence). Trimming shortened V by 0 bases and J by 6 bases, and 13 bases separated the two germline ends.

The table lists this clonotype with many counts. The chain has TRBV29-1 and TRBJ2-3; no definite D call. V was cut by 5 bases and J by 3 bases, with 6 bases left in between. Germline V lookup: CDR1 SQVTM, CDR2 ANQGSEA. CDR3 length: 11 residues. The DNA for the CDR3 is TGCAGCGTTACGATAACAGATACGCAGTATTTT. This sequence encodes CSVTITDTQYF.

The chain uses TRBV5-5 and TRBJ2-3; 7 nucleotides align to TRBD1. V was pared by 1 base and J by 2 bases, with 10 bases of the junction left unmatched. Germline CDR1 and CDR2: SGHKS and YYEKEE (reference sequence). The CDR3 is 17 amino acids. The CDR3 sequence is CASSLRTGRASTDTQYF. CDR3 in DNA: TGTGCCAGCAGCTTGAGGACAGGCCGGGCCTCCACAGATACGCAGTATTTT.

V usage is TRBV11-3 and J usage is TRBJ2-7, with TRBD2 matching 12 bases. V dropped 5 bases and J dropped 7; count of bases not matched to a gene: 6. From germline, CDR1 is SGHNT and CDR2 YENEEA. The length of the CDR3 is 14 residues. CDR3 DNA: TGTGCCAGCAGCGACGAACTAGCGGGGGGTGAGCAGTACTTC. Its translation is CASSDELAGGEQYF.

This clonotype was seen repeatedly, ten times or more. The V and J genes are TRBV12-3 or TRBV12-4 and TRBJ2-5; no firm D call. The V gene lost 5 bases and the J gene lost 7 bases, with 23 bases spanning the gap. The CDR3 runs 16 residues. The CDR3 nucleotides read TGTGCCAGCAGTCCCGGGTCTCAAAAAGATATCGGGACCCAGTACTTC. Its translation: CASSPGSQKDIGTQYF.

This clonotype has a handful of counts. The chain recombines TRBV9 with TRBJ2-2; the D is unclear. CDR1 is SGDLS and CDR2 is YYNGEE in the germline V gene. Trimming removed 5 bases at V and 0 bases at J, with 8 bases between. The CDR3 loop spans 14 amino acids. In nucleotides, the CDR3 is TGTGCCAGCAGGGAGACGTCGAACACCGGGGAGCTGTTTTTT. Translation: CASRETSNTGELFF.

The V and J genes are TRBV7-9 and TRBJ2-5; D may match TRBD1 or TRBD2 (5 bases each). V was trimmed by 1 base and J by 11 bases, leaving 8 bases between them. This CDR3 has 11 residues. The germline V gene encodes CDR1 SEHNR and CDR2 FQNEAQ (reference sequence). CDR3 loop: CASSLGDGQYF. The CDR3 nucleotides are TGTGCCAGCAGCTTAGGGGACGGGCAGTACTTC. Complete variable domain (other parts from reference TRBV7-9 and TRBJ2-5): DTGVSQNPRHKITKRGQNVTFRCDPISEHNRLYWYRQTLGQGPEFLTYFQNEAQLEKSRLLSDRFSAERPKGSFSTLEIQRTEQGDSAMYLCASSLGDGQYFGPGTRLLVL.

About this clonotype itself: Germline and junction disagree at one end, which may indicate a read error. The chain carries TRBV20-1 and TRBJ2-3; 8 nucleotides line up with TRBD2. The CDR3 is 15 amino acids. CDR1 is DFQATT and CDR2 is SNEGSKA in the germline V gene (reference sequence). CDR3 loop: CGARVPSGSTDTQYF. The CDR3 DNA reads TGCGGTGCTAGGGTACCTAGCGGGAGCACAGATACGCAGTATTTT.